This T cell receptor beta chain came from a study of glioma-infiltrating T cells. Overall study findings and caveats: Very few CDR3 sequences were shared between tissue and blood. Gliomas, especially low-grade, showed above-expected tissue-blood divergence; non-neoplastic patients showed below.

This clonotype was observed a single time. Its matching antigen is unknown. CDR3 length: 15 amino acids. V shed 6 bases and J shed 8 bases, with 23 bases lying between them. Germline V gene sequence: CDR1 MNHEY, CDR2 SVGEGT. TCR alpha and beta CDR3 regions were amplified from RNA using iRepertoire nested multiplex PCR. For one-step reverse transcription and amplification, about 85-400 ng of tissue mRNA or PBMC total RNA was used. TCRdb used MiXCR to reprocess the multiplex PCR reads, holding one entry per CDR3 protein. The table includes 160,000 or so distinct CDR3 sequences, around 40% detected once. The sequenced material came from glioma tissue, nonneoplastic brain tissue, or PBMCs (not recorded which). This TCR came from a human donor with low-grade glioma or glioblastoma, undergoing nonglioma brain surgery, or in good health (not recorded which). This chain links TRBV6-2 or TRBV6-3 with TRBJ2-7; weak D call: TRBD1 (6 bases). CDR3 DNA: TGTGCCAGCAGCCCCGGACAGCGTCAAAAATACAAGCAGTACTTC. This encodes CASSPGQRQKYKQYF.